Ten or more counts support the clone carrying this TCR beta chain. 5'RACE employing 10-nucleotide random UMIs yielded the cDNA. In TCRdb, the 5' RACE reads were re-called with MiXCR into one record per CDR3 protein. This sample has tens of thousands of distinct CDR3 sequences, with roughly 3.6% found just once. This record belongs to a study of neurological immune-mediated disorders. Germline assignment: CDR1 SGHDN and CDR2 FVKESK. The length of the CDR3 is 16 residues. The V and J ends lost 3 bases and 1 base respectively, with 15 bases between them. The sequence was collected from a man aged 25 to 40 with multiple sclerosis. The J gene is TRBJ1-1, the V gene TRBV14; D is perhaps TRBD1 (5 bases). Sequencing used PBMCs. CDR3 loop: CASSHLEGVGNTEAFF. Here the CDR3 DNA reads TGTGCCAGCAGCCATCTAGAAGGGGTCGGGAACACTGAAGCTTTCTTT.